These 22 T cell receptor beta chains share one sample of origin, sequenced in a study of T-cell memory formation after mild COVID-19. Each CDR3 protein gets one entry after TCRdb re-called the 5' RACE reads with MiXCR. The data show hundreds of thousands of distinct CDR3 sequences, 25% to 30% seen once. The sample was PBMCs or a T cell subset sorted from them (not recorded which). These receptors were obtained from an adult woman who had mild COVID-19 (a few samples of this study predate the infection). Cell type and time point are not known.

Only a few counts were recorded for this clonotype. The chain employs TRBV2 and TRBJ2-7; D might be TRBD2 (5 bases). Germline values: CDR1 SNHLY, CDR2 FYNNEI. The CDR3 totals 13 residues. V lost 7 bases to trimming and J lost 5 bases, with 15 bases between them. CDR3 sequence reads: CASTRTRSNEQYF. CDR3 in DNA: TGTGCCAGCACCAGAACTAGATCTAACGAGCAGTACTTC.

The sample holds a few counts of this clonotype. V gene TRBV30 combines with J gene TRBJ1-1; no definite D call. The CDR3 consists of 10 residues. The germline V gene encodes CDR1 GTSNPN and CDR2 SVGIG (reference sequence). The V and J ends lost 7 bases and 10 bases respectively, with 13 bases between them. CDR3 nucleotides: TGTGCCTCCGAAAACGTCGGAGCTTTCTTT. It is translated as CASENVGAFF.

This clonotype has just a few counts. The chain employs TRBV30 and TRBJ1-1; 7 nucleotides agree with TRBD1. The CDR3 is made up of 11 amino acids. Losses at the gene ends were 6 bases for V and 10 bases for J; bases not matched to a gene: 8. Germline CDR1 is GTSNPN and CDR2 is SVGIG (reference sequence). The DNA for the CDR3 is TGTGCCTGCTACAGGGGAGTAGGAGCTTTCTTT. Amino acid sequence: CACYRGVGAFF.

The chain employs TRBV29-1 and TRBJ2-1; 8 nucleotides line up with TRBD1. V dropped 7 bases and J dropped 3; count of bases not matched to a gene: 11. CDR1 is SQVTM and CDR2 is ANQGSEA in the germline V gene. The CDR3 has 15 residues. This CDR3 reads CSAKGQGAFYNEQFF. The CDR3 nucleotides are TGCAGCGCCAAAGGCCAGGGGGCGTTCTACAATGAGCAGTTCTTC.

The chain employs TRBV5-5 and TRBJ2-6, with D unclear. Trimming removed 2 bases from V and 0 bases from J, with 9 bases in between. Per germline, CDR1 SGHKS and CDR2 YYEKEE (reference sequence). The CDR3 covers 16 residues. Written as DNA, the CDR3 is TGTGCCAGCAGCTTCCTGCCGTCCTCTGGGGCCAACGTCCTGACTTTC. Its translation is CASSFLPSSGANVLTF.

CDR3 loop: CASSAGRLKETQYF. CDR3 DNA: TGCGCCAGCAGCGCGGGGAGGTTAAAAGAGACCCAGTACTTC. The rearrangement links TRBV5-1 to TRBJ2-5, with D perhaps matching TRBD2 (6 bases). V was shortened by 4 bases and J by 3 bases, with 13 bases between the two germline ends. The CDR3 contains 14 residues. Germline V CDR1 and CDR2: SGHRS, YFSETQ.

The J gene is TRBJ2-7, the V gene TRBV9; a weak D match, TRBD1 (6 bases). Germline CDR1 and CDR2: SGDLS and YYNGEE. The germline V and J ends were trimmed by 3 bases and 6 bases, with 22 bases remaining between them. The CDR3 is 16 residues long. CDR3 protein: CASSAYPGTGFREQYF. In nucleotides, the CDR3 is TGTGCCAGCAGCGCGTACCCGGGAACAGGGTTTCGCGAGCAGTACTTC.

On this clonotype itself: The junction and the germline gene differ at one end; a read error may be behind it. J is TRBJ2-3 and V is TRBV7-7; TRBD2 might be the D (6 bases). CDR1 and CDR2 (germline): SSHAT, FNYEAQ (reference sequence). The CDR3 totals 14 residues. The CDR3 coding sequence is TGTGCTAGCAGCCACGGCGGGGTCGGGGGTACGCAGTATTTT. This gives the protein CASSHGGVGGTQYF.

The chain couples TRBV29-1 to TRBJ1-5; no clear D. The V gene's germline CDR1 is SQVTM and CDR2 ANQGSEA. The CDR3 is made up of 14 amino acids. Trimming removed 0 bases from V and 6 bases from J, with 12 bases in between. CDR3 coding DNA: TGCAGCGTTGAAGACCTGGGTAGCGGTCAGCCCCAGCATTTT. This gives the protein CSVEDLGSGQPQHF. Full variable domain (missing parts from reference TRBV29-1 and TRBJ1-5): SAVISQKPSRDICQRGTSLTIQCQVDSQVTMMFWYRQQPGQSLTLIATANQGSEATYESGFVIDKFPISRPNLTFSTLTVSNMSPEDSSIYLCSVEDLGSGQPQHFGDGTRLSIL.

A single count supports this clonotype. The chain carries TRBV20-1 and TRBJ2-1, with a weak D call TRBD1 (5 bases). The V gene's germline CDR1 is DFQATT and CDR2 SNEGSKA (reference sequence). V was pared by 0 bases and J by 0 bases, with 12 bases between. This CDR3 spans 16 amino acids. This CDR3 reads CSARDFRVHSYNEQFF. Written as DNA, the CDR3 is TGCAGTGCTAGAGATTTCAGGGTGCACTCCTACAATGAGCAGTTCTTC.

The chain links TRBV12-3 or TRBV12-4 to TRBJ2-4; D call uncertain. The germline V and J ends were trimmed by 5 bases and 7 bases, with 9 bases remaining between them. There are 12 residues in the CDR3. CDR3 residues: CASSPDLNIQYF. CDR3 bases: TGTGCCAGCAGTCCCGACTTGAACATTCAGTACTTC.

This clonotype was counted only a few times. The chain employs TRBV7-2 and TRBJ2-4; D is perhaps TRBD2 (5 bases). This CDR3 is built from 16 residues. The germline V gene encodes CDR1 SGHTA and CDR2 FQGNSA. Trimming pared 5 bases from V and 0 bases from J, leaving 14 bases between. The chain's CDR3 is CASSHPEALAKNIQYF. DNA for the CDR3: TGTGCCAGCAGCCACCCGGAGGCCCTAGCCAAAAACATTCAGTACTTC.

This chain connects TRBV20-1 to TRBJ1-5, with no clear D. The CDR3 totals 12 residues. Trimming removed 4 bases at V and 3 bases at J, with 7 bases between. Germline loops: CDR1 DFQATT, CDR2 SNEGSKA (reference sequence). The DNA for the CDR3 is TGCAGTGCTACCCGACACAATCAGCCCCAGCATTTT. Protein: CSATRHNQPQHF.

This chain connects TRBV30 to TRBJ2-7; unclear D gene. The CDR3 consists of 10 residues. Germline V lookup: CDR1 GTSNPN, CDR2 SVGIG (reference sequence). The germline V and J ends were trimmed by 1 base and 8 bases, with 6 bases remaining between them. DNA of the CDR3: TGTGCCTGGAGTGATGGCAAGCAGTACTTC. It yields the protein CAWSDGKQYF.

V and J are TRBV6-2 or TRBV6-3 and TRBJ2-7; D gene uncertain. Trimming removed 5 bases from V and 3 bases from J, with 5 bases in between. The CDR3 totals 11 residues. The germline gives CDR1 MNHEY, CDR2 SVGEGT. The CDR3 nucleotides are TGTGCCAGCAGTCGGTACTACGAGCAGTACTTC. Protein: CASSRYYEQYF.

V and J are TRBV6-5 and TRBJ1-1; no clear D gene. Germline V lookup: CDR1 MNHEY, CDR2 SVGAGI. The CDR3 spans 14 residues. The V end lost 2 bases, the J end lost 2 bases, and 9 bases lay between the germline ends. The DNA of the CDR3 is TGTGCCAGCAGTTACGGGATTACCAACACTGAAGCTTTCTTT. Its protein product is CASSYGITNTEAFF.

This CDR3 is CASSLAGRNTGELFF. The CDR3 DNA reads TGCGCCAGCAGCTTGGCCGGAAGGAACACCGGGGAGCTGTTTTTT. The chain uses TRBV5-1 and TRBJ2-2; D not certain. Trimming removed 0 bases from V and 1 base from J, with 7 bases in between. CDR3 length: 15 residues. The germline V gene encodes CDR1 SGHRS and CDR2 YFSETQ.

The chain is built from TRBV9 and TRBJ2-5, with D possibly being TRBD2 (6 bases). The CDR3 extends over 16 amino acids. Looked up from germline, CDR1 is SGDLS and CDR2 is YYNGEE. Trimming stripped 0 bases from V and 0 bases from J, with 12 bases between. CDR3 protein: CASSVEGSGYQETQYF. For the CDR3, the DNA is TGTGCCAGCAGCGTAGAGGGTAGCGGATACCAAGAGACCCAGTACTTC.

The chain joins TRBV15 to TRBJ2-3; D may be TRBD1 (6 bases). Looked up from germline, CDR1 is LNHNV and CDR2 is YYDKDF (reference sequence). CDR3 length: 14 residues. Trimming took off 3 bases at V and 4 bases at J, with 11 bases between the two ends. CDR3 nucleotide sequence: TGTGCCACCAGCAGCAGGGGATTGGCAGATACGCAGTATTTT. Its protein is CATSSRGLADTQYF.

The chain is built from TRBV5-4 and TRBJ1-4; D uncertain. With 2 bases removed from V and 4 bases from J, the gap between germline ends came to 12 bases. Germline values: CDR1 SGHNT, CDR2 YYREEE (reference sequence). This CDR3 region has 15 residues. The CDR3 nucleotides are TGTGCCAGCAGCTTAGCTTCAGGAAATAATGAAAAACTGTTTTTT. Translated, it gives CASSLASGNNEKLFF.

The rearrangement links TRBV5-1 to TRBJ1-2; maybe TRBD1 (6 bases). Trimming removed 4 bases from V and 4 bases from J, with 14 bases in between. The CDR3 is 14 amino acids. CDR1 SGHRS and CDR2 YFSETQ come from the germline V gene. The DNA for the CDR3 is TGCGCCAGCAGCCCGCGGACAGATAGCTATGGCTACACCTTC. Amino acids: CASSPRTDSYGYTF.

The CDR3 DNA follows: TGCAGTGCTAGAGCCTGGCAGCCCCCGGACGATGAGCAGTTCTTC. The encoded protein is CSARAWQPPDDEQFF. This chain links TRBV20-1 with TRBJ2-1, with D hard to call. The CDR3 totals 15 residues. Germline CDR1 reads DFQATT; CDR2 reads SNEGSKA (reference sequence). Trimming left V 1 base short and J 8 bases short, with 18 bases between.